This passage covers 25 T cell receptor beta chains from one sample sequenced in a study of vaccination effects on CD4 cells after COVID-19. Expansion with viral peptide pools was applied to antigen-specific CD4+ T cells by the ViraFEST assay prior to sequencing. Cultured cells yielded isolated CD4+ T cells after 10 days. Recipients of the vaccine had no prior SARS-CoV-2 infection and negative nucleocapsid antibodies. These receptors' targets are unknown. Assay: immunoSEQ multiplex PCR; the TCRdb copy retains only in-frame clones and omits some. This repertoire shows under 80,000 clones, about 78% found once; its top ten account for under 12%. Here the sequenced sample was CD4+ T cells from PBMCs cultured with SARS-CoV-2 spike peptides, taken before COVID-19 vaccination. These receptors came from a human donor who received a COVID-19 vaccine.

The genes are TRBV5-1 and TRBJ1-4; 8 bases map to TRBD1. Trimming cost V 4 bases and J 4 bases; bases outside gene matches: 3. The germline gives CDR1 SGHRS, CDR2 YFSETQ. This CDR3 has 14 residues. The CDR3 nucleotides are TGCGCCAGCAGCCTGGGACAGGTTAATGAAAAACTGTTTTTT. It yields the protein CASSLGQVNEKLFF.

The rearrangement uses TRBV5-5 and TRBJ2-2, with D perhaps TRBD1 (5 bases). Germline-derived CDR1 and CDR2 are SGHKS and YYEKEE (reference sequence). V lost 4 bases to trimming and J lost 0 bases, with 10 bases between them. This CDR3 spans 15 amino acids. The DNA for the CDR3 is TGTGCCAGCAGCCGAGGACAAACGAACACCGGGGAGCTGTTTTTT. This encodes CASSRGQTNTGELFF.

This sequence joins TRBV5-1 and TRBJ2-5; D is possibly TRBD2 (6 bases). V lost 0 bases to trimming and J lost 4 bases, with 13 bases between them. CDR1 and CDR2 (germline): SGHRS, YFSETQ. The CDR3 spans 15 residues. DNA of the CDR3: TGCGCCAGCAGCTTGGCCATCGGGGGAACAGAGACCCAGTACTTC. Translated, it gives CASSLAIGGTETQYF. The full variable domain, completed using reference TRBV5-1 and TRBJ2-5, is KAGVTQTPRYLIKTRGQQVTLSCSPISGHRSVSWYQQTPGQGLQFLFEYFSETQRNKGNFPGRFSGRQFSNSRSEMNVSTLELGDSALYLCASSLAIGGTETQYFGPGTRLLVL.

CDR3 nucleotides: TGCGCCAGCAGCCAAGATCATTCAAGGACCGGGGAGCTGTTTTTT. This translates into CASSQDHSRTGELFF. The chain couples TRBV4-1 to TRBJ2-2; D remains ambiguous. V was clipped by 0 bases and J by 5 bases, with 10 bases between them. Germline CDR1 is MGHRA and CDR2 is YSYEKL. The CDR3 covers 15 residues.

V usage is TRBV5-1 and J usage is TRBJ2-2; 7 nucleotides align to TRBD1. The germline V gene has CDR1 SGHRS and CDR2 YFSETQ. V trimming: 5 bases; J trimming: 4 bases; junction bases outside the gene matches: 17. The CDR3 runs to 18 residues. The CDR3 region is CASRGTGVLLVGTGELFF. CDR3 DNA: TGCGCCAGCAGGGGTACAGGGGTCCTTCTCGTGGGCACCGGGGAGCTGTTTTTT.

The chain is built from TRBV30 and TRBJ2-6, with TRBD1 as a possible D gene (6 bases). This CDR3 spans 15 amino acids. Trimming removed 4 bases from V and 2 bases from J, with 12 bases in between. CDR1 GTSNPN and CDR2 SVGIG come from the germline V gene (reference sequence). The CDR3 DNA sequence: TGTGCCTGGATGACTCCAGGGGCTGGGGCCAACGTCCTGACTTTC. It specifies CAWMTPGAGANVLTF.

This clone appeared once. The rearrangement uses TRBV5-4 and TRBJ2-7; 8 bases fit TRBD1. The CDR3 extends over 18 amino acids. V lost 0 bases, J lost 5 bases, and 16 bases stayed unmatched. Germline assignment: CDR1 SGHNT and CDR2 YYREEE (reference sequence). CDR3 DNA sequence: TGTGCCAGCAGCTTGGTCTTTTGGGGACAGGCGAGGCTCGACGAGCAGTACGTC. It yields the protein CASSLVFWGQARLDEQYV.

The rearrangement joins TRBV9 to TRBJ2-1, with 9 nucleotides matching TRBD1. This CDR3 is 14 amino acids long. The germline V gene encodes CDR1 SGDLS and CDR2 YYNGEE. V trimming: 3 bases; J trimming: 9 bases; junction bases outside the gene matches: 7. For the CDR3, the DNA is TGTGCCAGCAGCGCCTCAACAGGGGGCAGTGAGCAGTTCTTC. Residues: CASSASTGGSEQFF.

The chain couples TRBV7-2 to TRBJ2-5; the match to TRBD1 covers 9 bases. V shed 3 bases, J shed 5 bases, and the junction held 7 bases outside the gene matches. Germline CDR1 and CDR2: SGHTA and FQGNSA. This CDR3 has 15 amino acids. In DNA, the CDR3 is TGTGCCAGCAGCTTTCAGGGACAGGGAGAGGAGACCCAGTACTTC. Translating gives CASSFQGQGEETQYF.

The chain links TRBV5-1 to TRBJ2-1; 9 nucleotides line up with TRBD1. Germline-derived CDR1 and CDR2 are SGHRS and YFSETQ. V was clipped by 5 bases and J by 6 bases; unmatched bases: 6. The CDR3 is made up of 14 amino acids. The CDR3 DNA sequence: TGCGCCAGCAGGCCGGGACAGGGAGGCAATGAGCAGTTCTTC. This codes for CASRPGQGGNEQFF.

The chain is built from TRBV6-1 and TRBJ1-3; D gene uncertain. The CDR3 totals 16 residues. Per the germline V gene, CDR1 is MNHNS and CDR2 is SASEGT. The V and J ends lost 3 bases and 0 bases respectively, with 12 bases between them. DNA for the CDR3: TGTGCCAGCAGTGACCAGAAACGAAGCTCTGGAAACACCATATATTTT. It specifies CASSDQKRSSGNTIYF.

This clone was detected once. The rearrangement joins TRBV19 to TRBJ2-5; 10 bases agree with TRBD2. V shed 3 bases and J 7 bases; nucleotides not matched to a gene: 14. Germline CDR1 reads LNHDA; CDR2 reads SQIVND (reference sequence). This CDR3 region has 17 residues. CDR3 sequence: CASSMRASGGKMTTQYF. Written as DNA, the CDR3 is TGTGCCAGTAGTATGAGGGCTAGCGGGGGTAAGATGACGACCCAGTACTTC.

The genes are TRBV6-6 and TRBJ1-5, with D unclear. Germline CDR1 is MNHNY and CDR2 is SVGAGI (reference sequence). Between the trimmed V and J ends, which lost 8 bases and 0 bases, there was a span of 8 bases. This CDR3 is built from 13 residues. CDR3 protein: CASRLDSNQPQHF. The DNA for the CDR3 is TGTGCCAGCCGTCTAGATAGCAATCAGCCCCAGCATTTT.

This clone turned up a few times. This rearrangement joins TRBV6-2 or TRBV6-3 to TRBJ2-7; 9 bases are shared with TRBD2. The CDR3 runs 16 residues. Germline V gene data show CDR1 as MNHEY and CDR2 as SVGEGT. The V segment lost 2 bases and the J segment 2 bases; nucleotides outside the gene matches: 7. The CDR3: CASSYRVAGAPYEQYV. DNA for the CDR3: TGTGCCAGCAGTTACCGGGTAGCGGGGGCACCCTACGAGCAGTACGTC.

V usage is TRBV12-3 or TRBV12-4 and J usage is TRBJ2-3; D is undetermined. The CDR3 is made up of 12 amino acids. V was clipped by 8 bases and J by 6 bases, with 12 bases between them. For the CDR3, the DNA is TGTGCCAGCCCCACGGGTTCCGATACGCAGTATTTT. It codes for CASPTGSDTQYF.

The rearrangement joins TRBV28 to TRBJ1-5, with D maybe TRBD1 (6 bases). Trimming removed 9 bases at V and 3 bases at J, with 15 bases between. This CDR3 has 14 residues. From germline, CDR1 is MDHEN and CDR2 SYDVKM. CDR3 residues: CASRGGTSNQPQHF. CDR3 DNA: TGTGCCAGTCGAGGGGGAACCTCCAATCAGCCCCAGCATTTT.

This clone has a single count. This chain joins TRBV21-1 and TRBJ1-1. TRBV21-1 is a pseudogene. The CDR3 runs 16 residues. The CDR3 region is CASSKRSPGMSTEAFF. In DNA form, the CDR3 reads TGTGCCAGCAGCAAAAGGTCCCCCGGGATGAGCACTGAAGCTTTCTTT.

The chain carries TRBV19 and TRBJ2-5; 10 bases align to TRBD1. Germline-derived CDR1 and CDR2 are LNHDA and SQIVND (reference sequence). V lost 3 bases and J lost 5; bases outside the gene matches: 6. CDR3 length: 15 residues. The CDR3: CASSMGQGPRETQYF. CDR3 in DNA: TGTGCCAGTAGTATGGGACAGGGGCCACGGGAGACCCAGTACTTC.

This clone was counted a few times. This sequence joins TRBV19 and TRBJ1-1; no reliable D call. Germline-derived CDR1 and CDR2 are LNHDA and SQIVND (reference sequence). The CDR3 totals 14 residues. The V gene lost 6 bases and the J gene lost 1 base, with 12 bases spanning the gap. The CDR3 reads CASSQGLRNTEAFF. CDR3 coding DNA: TGTGCCAGTAGCCAAGGACTTAGGAACACTGAAGCTTTCTTT.

The chain joins TRBV18 to TRBJ1-1, with D perhaps matching TRBD1 (6 bases). Germline assignment: CDR1 KGHSH and CDR2 LQKENI. The CDR3 is made up of 14 amino acids. The germline V and J ends were trimmed by 5 bases and 5 bases, with 15 bases remaining between them. The CDR3 loop reads CASSRTEGGTEAFF. CDR3 coding DNA: TGTGCCAGCTCAAGGACAGAGGGAGGGACTGAAGCTTTCTTT.

The chain employs TRBV20-1 and TRBJ1-1; D is undetermined. In germline, CDR1 is DFQATT, CDR2 SNEGSKA (reference sequence). The CDR3 spans 11 residues. Trimming took off 7 bases at V and 1 base at J, with 7 bases between the two ends. The CDR3 sequence: CSGAANTEAFF. Written as DNA, the CDR3 is TGCAGTGGAGCCGCGAACACTGAAGCTTTCTTT.

The chain has TRBV6-5 and TRBJ2-5; TRBD2 agrees at 9 bases. The length of the CDR3 is 15 residues. Germline V lookup: CDR1 MNHEY, CDR2 SVGAGI. J was trimmed by 2 bases and V by 7 bases; bases with no gene match: 8. The CDR3 reads CASKPGAGGQETQYF. CDR3 in DNA: TGTGCCAGCAAGCCGGGGGCGGGGGGGCAAGAGACCCAGTACTTC.

This chain uses TRBV28 with TRBJ1-5; 7 bases line up with TRBD1. V trimming: 9 bases; J trimming: 5 bases; junction bases outside the gene matches: 7. The CDR3 totals 13 residues. Germline loops: CDR1 MDHEN, CDR2 SYDVKM. The CDR3 sequence is CASEQGPDQPQHF. CDR3 nucleotides: TGTGCCAGTGAACAGGGGCCCGATCAGCCCCAGCATTTT. The variable domain in full, with the rest retrieved from reference TRBV28 and TRBJ1-5, is DVKVTQSSRYLVKRTGEKVFLECVQDMDHENMFWYRQDPGLGLRLIYFSYDVKMKEKGDIPEGYSVSREKKERFSLILESASTNQTSMYLCASEQGPDQPQHFGDGTRLSIL.

The J gene is TRBJ2-3, the V gene TRBV9; D tentatively reads TRBD1 or TRBD2 (6 bases each). The CDR3 sequence is 17 residues long. From germline, CDR1 is SGDLS and CDR2 YYNGEE. V lost 4 bases and J 2 bases, leaving 20 bases between the germline ends. CDR3: CASSRIEGGDPTDTQYF. CDR3 nucleotides: TGTGCCAGCAGCAGGATCGAGGGGGGCGATCCCACAGATACGCAGTATTTT.

This chain connects TRBV7-2 to TRBJ2-7; the match to TRBD1 covers 7 bases. Germline values: CDR1 SGHTA, CDR2 FQGNSA. The CDR3 has 18 residues. Trimming at V came to 2 bases and at J to 3 bases, leaving 16 bases not matched to a gene. CDR3 sequence: CASSLYVRQGGIIYEQYV. In DNA, the CDR3 is TGTGCCAGCAGCTTATATGTTCGACAGGGCGGTATTATCTACGAGCAGTACGTC.